Below are 27 T cell receptor beta chains sequenced from a single sample in a study of PD-L1 blockade in urothelial cancer. TCRdb's copy holds only in-frame clones and misses some; the assay was immunoSEQ multiplex PCR. This table holds some 110,000 clones, more than 85% found once. The time point: peripheral blood 6 weeks after treatment start. The sample was PBMCs, taken around atezolizumab (anti-PD-L1) treatment. The receptors derive from a man in his sixties with urothelial cancer.

The chain employs TRBV29-1 and TRBJ2-3; 10 nucleotides match TRBD1. The CDR3 spans 18 residues. J gave up 3 bases and V 4 bases, and 16 bases lay outside the gene matches. Germline CDR1 reads SQVTM; CDR2 reads ANQGSEA. DNA for the CDR3: TGCAGCGTTGCTTTGGGGCGGGGACAGGGGTTCGAGACAGATACGCAGTATTTT. Its protein product is CSVALGRGQGFETDTQYF.

The chain combines TRBV11-2 with TRBJ1-5; possibly TRBD1 for D (5 bases). V shed 5 bases and J shed 7 bases, with 15 bases lying between them. Per the germline V gene, CDR1 is SGHAT and CDR2 is FQNNGV. The CDR3 is 14 amino acids. The CDR3 DNA is TGTGCCAGCAGCCCGGGGGGGGGTGGCCAGCCCCAGCATTTT. It translates to CASSPGGGGQPQHF.

V is TRBV11-2 and J is TRBJ2-5, with TRBD2 as a possible D gene (6 bases). V was trimmed by 7 bases and J by 2 bases, leaving 20 bases between them. The CDR3 covers 16 residues. Looked up from germline, CDR1 is SGHAT and CDR2 is FQNNGV. In DNA form, the CDR3 reads TGTGCCAGCACCCTCGGGCGGGGAGCAGGTCAAGAGACCCAGTACTTC. Its translation is CASTLGRGAGQETQYF. Using reference TRBV11-2 and TRBJ2-5 for the parts outside the CDR3, the full variable domain is EAGVAQSPRYKIIEKRQSVAFWCNPISGHATLYWYQQILGQGPKLLIQFQNNGVVDDSQLPKDRFSAERLKGVDSTLKIQPAKLEDSAVYLCASTLGRGAGQETQYFGPGTRLLVL.

The gene calls are TRBV7-2 and TRBJ2-5; D gene unclear. The V gene's germline CDR1 is SGHTA and CDR2 FQGNSA. Trimming took off 1 base at V and 6 bases at J, with 12 bases between the two ends. The CDR3 runs to 14 residues. As DNA, the CDR3 is TGTGCCAGCAGCTTAGACAGTCCTCCGAAGACCCAGTACTTC. The encoded protein is CASSLDSPPKTQYF. The whole variable domain, remainder taken from reference TRBV7-2 and TRBJ2-5, is GAGVSQSPSNKVTEKGKDVELRCDPISGHTALYWYRQSLGQGLEFLIYFQGNSAPDKSGLPSDRFSAERTGGSVSTLTIQRTQQEDSAVYLCASSLDSPPKTQYFGPGTRLLVL.

The V gene is TRBV15, the J gene TRBJ2-1; 9 bases agree with TRBD1. This CDR3 has 17 residues. J lost 4 bases, V lost 0 bases, and 7 bases had no gene match. Germline loops: CDR1 LNHNV, CDR2 YYDKDF (reference sequence). CDR3 protein: CATSRDLPGQGYNEQFF. DNA for the CDR3: TGTGCCACCAGCAGAGACCTCCCTGGACAGGGGTACAATGAGCAGTTCTTC.

CDR3 coding DNA: TGTGCCAGCTCTACCCGCGGGACAGGGACCCAATCTGGGGCCAACGTCCTGACTTTC. Translated, it gives CASSTRGTGTQSGANVLTF. The chain employs TRBV18 and TRBJ2-6, with 9 positions matching TRBD1. Germline assignment: CDR1 KGHSH and CDR2 LQKENI. This CDR3 is 19 amino acids long. Trimming cost V 6 bases and J 1 base; bases outside gene matches: 13.

The chain links TRBV7-8 to TRBJ2-1, with D possibly matching TRBD2 (5 bases). The CDR3 runs to 15 residues. V dropped 5 bases and J dropped 2 bases, with 13 bases sitting between them. CDR1 is SGHVS and CDR2 is FQNEAQ in the germline V gene. The CDR3, as DNA: TGTGCCAGCAGCCTAGGGAGCTTTACCTACAATGAGCAGTTCTTC. Its protein is CASSLGSFTYNEQFF.

V usage is TRBV27 and J usage is TRBJ2-6; TRBD1 matches at 10 bases. V lost 7 bases and J lost 2; bases outside the gene matches: 11. CDR3 size: 18 residues. Germline assignment: CDR1 MNHEY and CDR2 SMNVEV (reference sequence). The DNA of the CDR3 is TGTGCCAGCAACCCGACAGGGGGCGTTCATCCTGGGGCCAACGTCCTGACTTTC. This codes for CASNPTGGVHPGANVLTF.

The chain joins TRBV7-9 to TRBJ1-4; a weak D match, TRBD1 (6 bases). Germline V lookup: CDR1 SEHNR, CDR2 FQNEAQ (reference sequence). With 2 bases removed from V and 3 bases from J, the gap between germline ends came to 16 bases. CDR3 length equals 17 residues. The CDR3 bases are TGTGCCAGCAGCTTATTTGGGGGCTTCATGGCTAATGAAAAACTGTTTTTT. Amino acids: CASSLFGGFMANEKLFF.

With respect to this clone: Its ends do not fully match the called genes, so a read error is possible. The CDR3 coding sequence is TGTGCCAGCAGCCCACAACCGGGGGGACAAGAGGCCCAGTACTTC. This translates into CASSPQPGGQEAQYF. The genes are TRBV7-2 and TRBJ2-5, with D possibly TRBD2 on 7 matching bases. CDR3 length equals 15 residues. Germline CDR1 is SGHTA and CDR2 is FQGNSA. Supplemented by reference TRBV7-2 and TRBJ2-5, the full variable domain reads GAGVSQSPSNKVTEKGKDVELRCDPISGHTALYWYRQSLGQGLEFLIYFQGNSAPDKSGLPSDRFSAERTGGSVSTLTIQRTQQEDSAVYLCASSPQPGGQEAQYFGPGTRLLVL.

The chain employs TRBV28 and TRBJ2-3; 13 nucleotides match TRBD2. The V gene's germline CDR1 is MDHEN and CDR2 SYDVKM. The V and J ends lost 2 bases and 3 bases, in that order; junction bases with no gene match: 5. This CDR3 comprises 17 residues. CDR3 DNA: TGTGCCAGCAGTTTAAGCCCGGGACTAGCGGGAACAGATACGCAGTATTTT. Protein product: CASSLSPGLAGTDTQYF.

This chain connects TRBV27 to TRBJ1-5, with D uncertain. Trimming took 3 bases from V and 5 from J, leaving 11 bases between them. The CDR3 length is 14 residues. Germline V gene lookup returns CDR1 MNHEY and CDR2 SMNVEV (reference sequence). The CDR3 spells CASSLYPRDQPQHF. CDR3 DNA sequence: TGTGCCAGCAGTTTGTACCCGAGGGATCAGCCCCAGCATTTT.

The V gene is TRBV2, the J gene TRBJ2-1; 10 positions match TRBD2. The CDR3 sequence is 15 residues long. CDR1 and CDR2 from the germline V gene are SNHLY and FYNNEI. Trimming removed 3 bases from V and 10 bases from J; junction bases left unmatched: 9. The CDR3 nucleotides read TGTGCCAGCAGTGATCCCAGCGGGGGGGCTGGGGAGCAGTTCTTC. Translation gives CASSDPSGGAGEQFF.

This rearrangement joins TRBV19 to TRBJ1-3; weak D call: TRBD1 (5 bases). Trimming shortened V by 2 bases and J by 3 bases, and 8 bases separated the two germline ends. The CDR3 has 14 residues. The V gene's germline CDR1 is LNHDA and CDR2 SQIVND (reference sequence). The CDR3 DNA is TGTGCCAGTAGTATAATACAGGATGGAAACACCATATATTTT. Amino acid sequence: CASSIIQDGNTIYF.

The V gene is TRBV9, the J gene TRBJ1-5; D gene unclear. Trimming took 4 bases from V and 5 from J, leaving 16 bases between them. This CDR3 has 15 residues. Germline loops: CDR1 SGDLS, CDR2 YYNGEE. In DNA, the CDR3 is TGTGCCAGCAGCCCCCACCCTTTCGGAGATCAGCCCCAGCATTTT. Translation: CASSPHPFGDQPQHF.

The chain employs TRBV6-5 and TRBJ2-3; TRBD1 agrees at 7 bases. Germline V gene lookup returns CDR1 MNHEY and CDR2 SVGAGI. CDR3 length: 14 amino acids. V was pared by 3 bases and J by 4 bases, with 4 bases of the junction left unmatched. CDR3 loop: CASSYQGGPDTQYF. CDR3 coding DNA: TGTGCCAGCAGTTATCAAGGGGGCCCAGATACGCAGTATTTT.

The chain is built from TRBV5-1 and TRBJ2-1; 8 bases align to TRBD2. The length of the CDR3 is 14 residues. The V gene end was trimmed by 3 bases and the J gene end by 3 bases; junction bases not matched to a gene: 2. Germline V lookup: CDR1 SGHRS, CDR2 YFSETQ. The CDR3 reads CASSSGLDYNEQFF. CDR3 sequence (DNA): TGCGCCAGCAGCTCGGGACTAGACTACAATGAGCAGTTCTTC. The full variable domain, in which reference TRBV5-1 and TRBJ2-1 provide the parts outside the CDR3, is KAGVTQTPRYLIKTRGQQVTLSCSPISGHRSVSWYQQTPGQGLQFLFEYFSETQRNKGNFPGRFSGRQFSNSRSEMNVSTLELGDSALYLCASSSGLDYNEQFFGPGTRLTVL.

V is TRBV7-3 and J is TRBJ2-5; D remains ambiguous. This CDR3 has 13 amino acids. Per germline, CDR1 SGHTA and CDR2 FQGTGA. Trimming took off 2 bases at V and 2 bases at J, with 6 bases between the two ends. CDR3 sequence: CASSLARQETQYF. The CDR3 nucleotides are TGTGCCAGCAGCTTAGCTAGACAAGAGACCCAGTACTTC.

The chain is built from TRBV25-1 and TRBJ2-7; D perhaps matches TRBD2 (5 bases). Germline values: CDR1 MGHDK, CDR2 SYGVNS. This CDR3 comprises 15 residues. V lost 2 bases to trimming and J lost 0 bases, with 11 bases between them. The CDR3 sequence: CASSEIRADSYEQYF. The CDR3 DNA reads TGTGCCAGCAGTGAAATTCGAGCGGACTCCTACGAGCAGTACTTC.

This clone appeared many times. The J gene is TRBJ1-2, the V gene TRBV30; TRBD1 matches at 11 bases. Per germline, CDR1 GTSNPN and CDR2 SVGIG (reference sequence). CDR3 length: 13 residues. Trimming removed 3 bases from V and 8 bases from J; junction bases left unmatched: 5. The DNA of the CDR3 is TGTGCCTGGAGCTTGGACAGGGGGCACGGCTACACCTTC. As protein: CAWSLDRGHGYTF.

The chain is built from TRBV6-1 and TRBJ1-2; weak D call: TRBD1 (6 bases). The CDR3 spans 13 residues. CDR1 is MNHNS, CDR2 SASEGT, per germline. The germline V and J ends were trimmed by 3 bases and 8 bases, with 13 bases remaining between them. The CDR3 nucleotides are TGTGCCAGCAGTGAGGGAACAGGGAGCGGCTACACCTTC. Its translation: CASSEGTGSGYTF.

The chain links TRBV10-3 to TRBJ2-7; 9 bases line up with TRBD1. CDR1 is ENHRY and CDR2 is SYGVKD in the germline V gene. The ends lost 6 bases at V and 12 bases at J; junction bases unmatched: 15. This CDR3 has 14 residues. The CDR3 bases are TGTGCCATCAGGGCCGGGACAGGGCATTACGATGGGTACTTC. Its translation is CAIRAGTGHYDGYF.

The rearrangement uses TRBV19 and TRBJ1-1; TRBD1 matches 7 bases. From germline, CDR1 is LNHDA and CDR2 SQIVND (reference sequence). The J segment lost 2 bases and the V segment lost 6 bases, leaving 6 bases of the junction unmatched. This CDR3 comprises 14 residues. The CDR3 reads CASRTRDSNTEAFF. The CDR3 DNA follows: TGTGCCAGTAGGACCAGGGACAGTAACACTGAAGCTTTCTTT.

This clone has a single count. This rearrangement joins TRBV6-1 to TRBJ2-7; D is ambiguous. V gave up 0 bases and J gave up 0 bases, with 12 bases separating them. The CDR3 totals 16 residues. Per germline, CDR1 MNHNS and CDR2 SASEGT. Here the CDR3 DNA reads TGTGCCAGCAGTGAAGCGAGCTTAACTCTCTCCTACGAGCAGTACTTC. Translating it yields CASSEASLTLSYEQYF.

This clone was detected once. V gene TRBV4-1 combines with J gene TRBJ2-7, with 9 bases matching TRBD1. The V gene's germline CDR1 is MGHRA and CDR2 YSYEKL. This CDR3 comprises 15 residues. The V and J ends lost 4 bases and 5 bases, in that order; junction bases with no gene match: 9. CDR3 in DNA: TGCGCCAGCAGCCGGTCCGGGACAGGGATCAACGAGCAGTACTTC. It translates to CASSRSGTGINEQYF.

The chain joins TRBV7-3 to TRBJ2-1, with 8 positions matching TRBD1. CDR1 and CDR2 from the germline V gene are SGHTA and FQGTGA. Losses at the gene ends were 6 bases for V and 4 bases for J; bases not matched to a gene: 8. The CDR3 is 15 residues long. The CDR3: CASSSTGGPYNEQFF. CDR3 DNA sequence: TGTGCCAGCAGTTCAACAGGGGGTCCATACAATGAGCAGTTCTTC.

The chain uses TRBV20-1 and TRBJ2-5, with unresolved D. Trimming pared 4 bases from V and 4 bases from J, leaving 7 bases between. The length of the CDR3 is 11 residues. Germline CDR1 DFQATT, CDR2 SNEGSKA (reference sequence). CDR3 sequence (DNA): TGCAGTGCTAAGATAGTAGAGACCCAGTACTTC. Residues: CSAKIVETQYF.